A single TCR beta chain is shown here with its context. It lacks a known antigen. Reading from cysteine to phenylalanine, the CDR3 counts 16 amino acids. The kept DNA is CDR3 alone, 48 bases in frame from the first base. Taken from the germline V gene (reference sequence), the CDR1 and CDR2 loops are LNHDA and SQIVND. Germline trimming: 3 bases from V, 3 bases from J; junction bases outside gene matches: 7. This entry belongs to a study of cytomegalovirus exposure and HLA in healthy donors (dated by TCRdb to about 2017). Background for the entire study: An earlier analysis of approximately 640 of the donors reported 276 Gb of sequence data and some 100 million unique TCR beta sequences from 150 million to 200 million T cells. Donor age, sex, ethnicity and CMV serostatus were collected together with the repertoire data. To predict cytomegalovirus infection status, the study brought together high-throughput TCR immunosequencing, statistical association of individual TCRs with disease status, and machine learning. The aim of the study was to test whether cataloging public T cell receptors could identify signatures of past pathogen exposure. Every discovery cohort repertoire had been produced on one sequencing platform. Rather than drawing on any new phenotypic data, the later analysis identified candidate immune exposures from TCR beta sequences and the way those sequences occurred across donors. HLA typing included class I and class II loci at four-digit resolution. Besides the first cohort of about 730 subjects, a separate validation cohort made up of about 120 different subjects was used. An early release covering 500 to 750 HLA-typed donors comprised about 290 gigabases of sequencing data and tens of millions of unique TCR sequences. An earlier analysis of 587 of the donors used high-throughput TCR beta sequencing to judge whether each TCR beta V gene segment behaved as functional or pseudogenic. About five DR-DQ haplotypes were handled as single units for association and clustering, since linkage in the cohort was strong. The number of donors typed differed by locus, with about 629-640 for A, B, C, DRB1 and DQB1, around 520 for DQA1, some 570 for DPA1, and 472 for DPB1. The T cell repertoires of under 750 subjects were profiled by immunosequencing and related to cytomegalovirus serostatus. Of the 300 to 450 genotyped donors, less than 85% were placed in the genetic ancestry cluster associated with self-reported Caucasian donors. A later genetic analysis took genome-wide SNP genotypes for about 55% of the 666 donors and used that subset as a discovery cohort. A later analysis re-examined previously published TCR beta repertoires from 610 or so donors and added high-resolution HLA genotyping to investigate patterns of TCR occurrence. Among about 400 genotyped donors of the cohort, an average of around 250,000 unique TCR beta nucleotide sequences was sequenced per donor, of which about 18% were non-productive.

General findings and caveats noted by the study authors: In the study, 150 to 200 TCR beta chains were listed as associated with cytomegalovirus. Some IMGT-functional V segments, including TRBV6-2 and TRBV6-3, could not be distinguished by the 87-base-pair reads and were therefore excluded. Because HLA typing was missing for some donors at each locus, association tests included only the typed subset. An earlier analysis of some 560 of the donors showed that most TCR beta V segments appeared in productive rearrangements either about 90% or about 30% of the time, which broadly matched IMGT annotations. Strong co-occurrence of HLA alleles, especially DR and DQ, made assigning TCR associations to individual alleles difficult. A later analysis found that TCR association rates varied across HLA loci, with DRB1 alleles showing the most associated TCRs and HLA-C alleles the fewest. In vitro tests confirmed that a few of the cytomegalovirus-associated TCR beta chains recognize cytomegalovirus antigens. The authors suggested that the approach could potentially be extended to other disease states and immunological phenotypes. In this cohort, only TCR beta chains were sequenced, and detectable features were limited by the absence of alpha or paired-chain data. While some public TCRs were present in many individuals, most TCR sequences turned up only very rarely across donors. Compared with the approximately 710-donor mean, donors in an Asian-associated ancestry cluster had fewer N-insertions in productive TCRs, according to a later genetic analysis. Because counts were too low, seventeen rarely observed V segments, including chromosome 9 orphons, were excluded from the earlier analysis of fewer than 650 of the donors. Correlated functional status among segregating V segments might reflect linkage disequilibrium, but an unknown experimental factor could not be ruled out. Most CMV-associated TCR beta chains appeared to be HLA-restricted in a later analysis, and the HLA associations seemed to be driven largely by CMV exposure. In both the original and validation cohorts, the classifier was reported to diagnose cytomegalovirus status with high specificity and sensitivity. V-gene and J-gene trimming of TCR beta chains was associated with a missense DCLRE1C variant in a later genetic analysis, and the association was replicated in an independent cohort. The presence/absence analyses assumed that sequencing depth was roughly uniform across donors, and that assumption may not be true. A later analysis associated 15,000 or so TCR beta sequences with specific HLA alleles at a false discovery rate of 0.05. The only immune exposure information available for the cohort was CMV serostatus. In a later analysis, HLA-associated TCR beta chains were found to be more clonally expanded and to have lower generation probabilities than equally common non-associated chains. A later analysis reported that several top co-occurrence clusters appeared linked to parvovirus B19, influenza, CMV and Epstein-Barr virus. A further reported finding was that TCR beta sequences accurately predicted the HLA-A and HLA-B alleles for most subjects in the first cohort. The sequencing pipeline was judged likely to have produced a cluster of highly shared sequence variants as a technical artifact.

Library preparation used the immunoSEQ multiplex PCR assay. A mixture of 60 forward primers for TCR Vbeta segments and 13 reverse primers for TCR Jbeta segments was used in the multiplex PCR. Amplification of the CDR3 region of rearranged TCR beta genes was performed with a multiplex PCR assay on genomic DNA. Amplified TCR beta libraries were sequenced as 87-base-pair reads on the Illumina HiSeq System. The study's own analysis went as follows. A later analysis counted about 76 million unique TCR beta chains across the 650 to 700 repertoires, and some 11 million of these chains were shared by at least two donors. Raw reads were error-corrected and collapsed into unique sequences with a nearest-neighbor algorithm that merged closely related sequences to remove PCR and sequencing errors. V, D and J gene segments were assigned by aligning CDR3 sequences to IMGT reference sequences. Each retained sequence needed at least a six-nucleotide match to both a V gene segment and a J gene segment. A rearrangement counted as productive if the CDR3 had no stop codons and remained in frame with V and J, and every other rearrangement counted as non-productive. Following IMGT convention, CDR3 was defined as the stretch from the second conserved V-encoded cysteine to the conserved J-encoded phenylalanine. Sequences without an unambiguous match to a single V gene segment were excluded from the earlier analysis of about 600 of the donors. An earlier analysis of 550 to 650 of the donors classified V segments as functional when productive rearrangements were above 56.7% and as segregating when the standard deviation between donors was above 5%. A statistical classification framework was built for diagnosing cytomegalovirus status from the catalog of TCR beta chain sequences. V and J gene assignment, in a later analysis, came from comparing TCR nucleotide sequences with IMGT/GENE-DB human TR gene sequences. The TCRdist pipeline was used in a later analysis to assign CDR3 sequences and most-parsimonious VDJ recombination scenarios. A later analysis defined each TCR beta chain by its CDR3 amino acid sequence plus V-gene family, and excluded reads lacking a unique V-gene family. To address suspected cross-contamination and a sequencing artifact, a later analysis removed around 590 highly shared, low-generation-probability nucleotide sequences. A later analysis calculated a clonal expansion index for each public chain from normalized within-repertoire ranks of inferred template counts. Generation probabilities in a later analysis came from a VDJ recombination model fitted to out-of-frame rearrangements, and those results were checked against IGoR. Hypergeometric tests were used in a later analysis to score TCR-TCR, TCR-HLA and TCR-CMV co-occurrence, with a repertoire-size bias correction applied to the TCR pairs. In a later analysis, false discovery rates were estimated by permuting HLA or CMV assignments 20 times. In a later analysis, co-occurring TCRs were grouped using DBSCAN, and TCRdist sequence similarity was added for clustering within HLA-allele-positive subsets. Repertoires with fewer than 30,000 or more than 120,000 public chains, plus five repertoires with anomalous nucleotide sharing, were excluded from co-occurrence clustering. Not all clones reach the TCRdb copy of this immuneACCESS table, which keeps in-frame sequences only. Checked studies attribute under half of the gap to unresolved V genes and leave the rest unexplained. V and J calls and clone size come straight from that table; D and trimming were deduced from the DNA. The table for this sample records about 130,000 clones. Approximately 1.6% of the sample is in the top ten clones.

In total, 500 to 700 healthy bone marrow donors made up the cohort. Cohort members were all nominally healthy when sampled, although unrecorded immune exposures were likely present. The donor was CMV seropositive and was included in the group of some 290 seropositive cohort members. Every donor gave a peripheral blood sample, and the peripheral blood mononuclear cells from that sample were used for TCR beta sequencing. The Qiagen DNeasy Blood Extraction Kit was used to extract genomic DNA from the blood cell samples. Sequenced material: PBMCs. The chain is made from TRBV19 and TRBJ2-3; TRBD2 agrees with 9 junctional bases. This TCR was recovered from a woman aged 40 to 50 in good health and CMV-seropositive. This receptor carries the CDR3 CASSIFAGGPTDTQYF. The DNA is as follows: TGTGCCAGTAGTATTTTCGCGGGAGGGCCGACAGATACGCAGTATTTT.